These 8 T cell receptor beta chains were sequenced from one sample in a study of OX40 agonist ivuxolimab in advanced cancers. This table comes from immunoSEQ multiplex PCR, and its TCRdb copy is limited to in-frame clones, with some not included. The data show roughly 22,000 clones, 85% to 90% seen once. Sequenced here: CD4+ or CD8+ T cells sorted from blood, sampled in a trial of the OX40 agonist ivuxolimab. The receptors come from an adult with an advanced solid tumor such as melanoma, head and neck, liver or kidney cancer.

The rearrangement links TRBV9 to TRBJ2-3; 7 bases are shared with TRBD2. V was pared by 0 bases and J by 4 bases, with 5 bases of the junction left unmatched. CDR3 length: 15 amino acids. Per the germline V gene, CDR1 is SGDLS and CDR2 is YYNGEE. The CDR3 protein is CASSVGASGADTQYF. CDR3 coding DNA: TGTGCCAGCAGCGTAGGGGCTAGCGGCGCAGATACGCAGTATTTT.

V usage is TRBV7-8 and J usage is TRBJ2-4; 7 nucleotides agree with TRBD1. Germline CDR1 and CDR2: SGHVS and FQNEAQ. The CDR3 covers 14 residues. The V segment lost 4 bases and the J segment 4 bases; nucleotides outside the gene matches: 4. The CDR3 spells CASSSKDRKNIQYF. Written as DNA, the CDR3 is TGTGCCAGCAGCTCCAAGGACAGGAAAAACATTCAGTACTTC.

The chain carries TRBV9 and TRBJ1-3; the D gene is possibly TRBD1 (5 bases). The CDR3 covers 15 residues. V lost 3 bases and J 0 bases, leaving 10 bases between the germline ends. The germline gives CDR1 SGDLS, CDR2 YYNGEE. This CDR3 is CASSAQGSSGNTIYF. CDR3 DNA sequence: TGTGCCAGCAGCGCCCAGGGTTCCTCTGGAAACACCATATATTTT.

The rearrangement links TRBV5-1 to TRBJ2-3; 7 bases match TRBD2. Looked up from germline, CDR1 is SGHRS and CDR2 is YFSETQ. The V segment lost 6 bases and the J segment 2 bases; nucleotides outside the gene matches: 18. The CDR3 is 18 residues long. The CDR3 spells CASTNSPSLADYTDTQYF. CDR3 sequence (DNA): TGCGCCAGCACCAACAGCCCCTCTCTAGCGGACTACACAGATACGCAGTATTTT. The variable domain in full, completed from reference TRBV5-1 and TRBJ2-3, reads KAGVTQTPRYLIKTRGQQVTLSCSPISGHRSVSWYQQTPGQGLQFLFEYFSETQRNKGNFPGRFSGRQFSNSRSEMNVSTLELGDSALYLCASTNSPSLADYTDTQYFGPGTRLTVL.

J is TRBJ2-7 and V is TRBV7-9; no reliable D call. CDR1 and CDR2 (germline): SEHNR, FQNEAQ (reference sequence). The CDR3 loop spans 13 amino acids. V was pared by 2 bases and J by 1 base, with 6 bases between. In DNA form, the CDR3 reads TGTGCCAGCAGCTTAAGTGTATCCTACGAGCAGTACTTC. It translates to CASSLSVSYEQYF.

The V and J genes are TRBV5-6 and TRBJ2-1; 11 bases fit TRBD2. The CDR3 totals 18 residues. V lost 1 base to trimming and J lost 2 bases; unmatched junction nucleotides: 8. The germline V gene encodes CDR1 SGHDT and CDR2 YYEEEE. The CDR3 spells CASSLWRLAGNPYNEQFF. CDR3 bases: TGTGCCAGCAGCTTGTGGAGACTAGCGGGAAATCCCTACAATGAGCAGTTCTTC.

This clone appeared a single time. In nucleotides, the CDR3 is TGTGCCAGCAGTTTAGGGGGGCGCGGTCAGCCCCAGCATTTT. As protein: CASSLGGRGQPQHF. This chain connects TRBV27 to TRBJ1-5; TRBD1 might be the D (6 bases). V was pared by 2 bases and J by 6 bases, with 11 bases between. In germline, CDR1 is MNHEY, CDR2 SMNVEV (reference sequence). This CDR3 comprises 14 residues.

The rearrangement uses TRBV6-6 and TRBJ1-1; D is unclear. V lost 0 bases, J lost 8 bases, and 13 bases lay in between. The CDR3 is 14 amino acids. Germline V CDR1 and CDR2: MNHNY, SVGAGI (reference sequence). The CDR3 coding sequence is TGTGCCAGCAGTTACTCCCTGGACGGGGAGGAAGCTTTCTTT. It encodes CASSYSLDGEEAFF.